Reported below is one T cell receptor beta chain. This receptor's antigen is unknown. Base qualities were left out, and no much larger clone turns up one base away. The data derive from a study of PD-1 blockade in classical Hodgkin lymphoma (TCRdb year 2020). About the investigation overall: The study used TCR beta sequencing and CyTOF to define a peripheral blood immune signature of response to PD-1 blockade in classical Hodgkin lymphoma. Study-wide findings and limitations: Newly diagnosed patients were reported to have lower baseline TCR diversity than healthy donors, and relapsed/refractory patients were reported to have lower baseline TCR diversity still. The study was limited to a single clinical trial cohort, and causes of repertoire differences, possibly disease activity or prior therapy, remained undefined.

At the junction V is shortened by 2 bases and J by 3 bases; bases outside the gene matches: 4. The CDR3 holds 15 amino acids from the cysteine to the phenylalanine. Only CDR3 DNA is held: 45 bases, read in frame from base 1. Reading the germline V gene gives CDR1 SNHLY and CDR2 FYNNEI. The intended sense of this specimen's time point label: newly diagnosed, previously untreated cHL patient sample. CD4+ T cells were purified from thawed PBMCs by magnetic negative selection with a Miltenyi CD4+ T cell isolation kit. As a comparison group for the relapsed/refractory trial patients, PBMCs from patients with newly diagnosed, previously untreated classical Hodgkin lymphoma were sequenced. Peripheral blood was collected in 8 mL Vacutainer Cell Preparation Tubes, from which PBMCs were isolated by centrifugation and then cryopreserved. Purified CD4+ and CD8+ fractions were prepared only for cases where an additional PBMC sample was available. Magnetically labelled cells were removed on LS columns in a quadroMACS separator, and the flow-through was collected as the purified fraction.

Genomic DNA was extracted with the Qiagen DNeasy kit from unsorted PBMCs and from negatively selected CD4+ and CD8+ fractions. Amplification of TCR beta CDR3 regions was done by immunoSEQ multiplex PCR with primers that anneal to V and J segments. Amplification bias was minimized using a synthetic immune receptor repertoire, and residual bias was removed computationally after sequencing. The paper's data handling went like this. Custom Python scripts were used to quantify repertoire diversity as the Shannon entropy index. Unsorted, CD4+ and CD8+ repertoires were examined separately, except in combined analyses, for which CD4+ and CD8+ sequences were merged in silico. TCRdb took over this immuneACCESS table, retaining in-frame rearrangements with V and J assigned. Such tables are incomplete; in checked studies, under half of the missing clones stem from an unresolved V gene, and the remainder is unexplained. V, J and clone size were drawn from that table, and D and trimming were deduced from the DNA. Within this sample are about 20,000 clones, with roughly 87% of them counted one time only. The ten largest clones capture roughly 0.27% of the sample.

Sequencing was carried out using CD4+ T cells from blood. The chain is assembled from TRBV2 and TRBJ2-3; the junction holds 8 bases that match TRBD1. The TCR was taken from a human donor with classical Hodgkin lymphoma. The DNA is as follows: TGTGCCAGCAGTGAACCCAGGGGGCGGACAGATACGCAGTATTTT. Its protein reads: CASSEPRGRTDTQYF.